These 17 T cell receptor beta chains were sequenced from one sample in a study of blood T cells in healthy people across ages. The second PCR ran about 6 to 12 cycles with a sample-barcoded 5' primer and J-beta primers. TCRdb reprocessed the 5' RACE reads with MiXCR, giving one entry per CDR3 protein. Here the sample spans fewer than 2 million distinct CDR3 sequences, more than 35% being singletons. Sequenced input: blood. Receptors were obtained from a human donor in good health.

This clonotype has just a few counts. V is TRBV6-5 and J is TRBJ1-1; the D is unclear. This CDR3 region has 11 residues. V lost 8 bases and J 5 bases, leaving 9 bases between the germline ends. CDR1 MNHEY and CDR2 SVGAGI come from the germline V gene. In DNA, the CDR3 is TGTGCCAGCTTGCGTAAGACTGAAGCTTTCTTT. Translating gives CASLRKTEAFF.

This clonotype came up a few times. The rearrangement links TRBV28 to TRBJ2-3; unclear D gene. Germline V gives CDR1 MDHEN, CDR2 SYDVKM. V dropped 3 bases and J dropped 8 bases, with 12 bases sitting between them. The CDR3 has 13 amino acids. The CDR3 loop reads CASSLLSLGTQYF. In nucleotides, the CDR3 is TGTGCCAGCAGTTTGCTGAGTTTAGGTACGCAGTATTTT.

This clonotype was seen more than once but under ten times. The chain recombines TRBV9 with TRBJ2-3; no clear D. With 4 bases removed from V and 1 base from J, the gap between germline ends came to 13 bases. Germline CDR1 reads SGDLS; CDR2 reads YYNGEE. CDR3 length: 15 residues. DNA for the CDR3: TGTGCCAGCAGCCCGGGCGGATTAGGCACAGATACGCAGTATTTT. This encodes CASSPGGLGTDTQYF.

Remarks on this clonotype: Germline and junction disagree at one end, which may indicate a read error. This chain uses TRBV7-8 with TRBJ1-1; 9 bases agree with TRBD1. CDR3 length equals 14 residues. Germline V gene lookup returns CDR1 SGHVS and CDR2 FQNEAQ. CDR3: CASSLAGTGPEVFF. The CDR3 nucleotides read TGTGCCAGCAGCTTAGCCGGGACAGGGCCTGAAGTTTTCTTT.

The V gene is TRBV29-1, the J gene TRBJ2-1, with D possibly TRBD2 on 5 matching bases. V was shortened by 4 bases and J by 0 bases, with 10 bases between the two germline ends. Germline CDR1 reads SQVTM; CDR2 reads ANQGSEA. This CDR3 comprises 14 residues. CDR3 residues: CSVVVGSSYNEQFF. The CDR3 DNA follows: TGCAGCGTTGTAGTTGGGAGCTCCTACAATGAGCAGTTCTTC.

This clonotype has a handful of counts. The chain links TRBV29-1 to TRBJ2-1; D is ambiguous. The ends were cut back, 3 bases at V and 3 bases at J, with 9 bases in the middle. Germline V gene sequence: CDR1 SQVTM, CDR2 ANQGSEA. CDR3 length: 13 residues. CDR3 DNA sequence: TGCAGCGTTGATGACCCAAACTACAATGAGCAGTTCTTC. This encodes CSVDDPNYNEQFF.

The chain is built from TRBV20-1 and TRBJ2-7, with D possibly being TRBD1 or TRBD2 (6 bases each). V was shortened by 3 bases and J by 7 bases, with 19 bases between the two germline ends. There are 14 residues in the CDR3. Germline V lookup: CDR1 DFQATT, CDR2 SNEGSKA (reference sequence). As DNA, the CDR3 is TGCAGTGCTAGTTCGGGGGCTGCACTGAGGGAGCAGTACTTC. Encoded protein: CSASSGAALREQYF.

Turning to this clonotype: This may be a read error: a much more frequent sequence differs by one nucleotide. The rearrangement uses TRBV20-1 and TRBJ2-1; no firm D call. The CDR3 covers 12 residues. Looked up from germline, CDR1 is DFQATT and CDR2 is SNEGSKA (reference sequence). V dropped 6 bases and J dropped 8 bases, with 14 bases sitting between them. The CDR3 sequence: CSAGRIVHEQFF. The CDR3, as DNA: TGCAGTGCCGGACGAATTGTCCATGAGCAGTTCTTC.

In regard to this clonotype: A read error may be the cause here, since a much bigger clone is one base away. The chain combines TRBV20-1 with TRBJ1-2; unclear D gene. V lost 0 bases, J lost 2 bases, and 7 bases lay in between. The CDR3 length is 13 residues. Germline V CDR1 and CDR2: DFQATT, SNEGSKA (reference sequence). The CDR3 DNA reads TGCAGTGCTAGAGAGAGAGAAAACTATGGCTACACCTTC. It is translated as CSARERENYGYTF.

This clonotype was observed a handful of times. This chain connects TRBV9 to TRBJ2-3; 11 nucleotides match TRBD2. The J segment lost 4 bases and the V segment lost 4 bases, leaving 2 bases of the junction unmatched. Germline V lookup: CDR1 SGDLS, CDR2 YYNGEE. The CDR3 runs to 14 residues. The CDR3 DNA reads TGTGCCAGCAGCATTAGCGGGGGGGCAGATACGCAGTATTTT. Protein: CASSISGGADTQYF.

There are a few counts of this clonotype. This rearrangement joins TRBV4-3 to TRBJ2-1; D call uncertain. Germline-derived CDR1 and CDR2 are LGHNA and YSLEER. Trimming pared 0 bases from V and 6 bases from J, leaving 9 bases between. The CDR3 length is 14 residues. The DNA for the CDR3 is TGCGCCAGCAGCCAAGAATTCAGGAGCAATGAGCAGTTCTTC. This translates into CASSQEFRSNEQFF.

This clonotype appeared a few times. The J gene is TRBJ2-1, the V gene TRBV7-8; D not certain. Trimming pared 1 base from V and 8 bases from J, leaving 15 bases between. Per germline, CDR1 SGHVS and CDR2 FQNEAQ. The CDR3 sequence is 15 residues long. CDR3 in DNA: TGTGCCAGCAGCTTAGAGTCTTGGGGTAGCTATGAGCAGTTCTTC. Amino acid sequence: CASSLESWGSYEQFF.

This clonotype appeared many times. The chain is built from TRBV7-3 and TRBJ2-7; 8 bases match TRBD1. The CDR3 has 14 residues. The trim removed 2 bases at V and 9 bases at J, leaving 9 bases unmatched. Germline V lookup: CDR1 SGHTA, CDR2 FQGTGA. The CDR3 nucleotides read TGTGCCAGCAGCTTAGGACAGGGCCAGGGGGTGCAGTACTTC. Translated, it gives CASSLGQGQGVQYF.

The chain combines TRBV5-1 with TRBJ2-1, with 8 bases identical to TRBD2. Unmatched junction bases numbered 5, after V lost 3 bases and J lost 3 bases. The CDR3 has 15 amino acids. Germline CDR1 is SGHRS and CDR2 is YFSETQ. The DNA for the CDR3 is TGCGCCAGCAGCTCTATAGCGGGGAACTACAATGAGCAGTTCTTC. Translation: CASSSIAGNYNEQFF.

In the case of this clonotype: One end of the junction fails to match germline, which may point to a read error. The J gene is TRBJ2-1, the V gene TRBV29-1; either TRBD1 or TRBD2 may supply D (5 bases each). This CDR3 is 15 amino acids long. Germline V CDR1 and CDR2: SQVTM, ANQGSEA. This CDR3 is CSVRGYDVSNNEQFF. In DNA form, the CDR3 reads TGCAGCGTCCGGGGCTACGATGTCTCCAACAATGAGCAGTTCTTC.

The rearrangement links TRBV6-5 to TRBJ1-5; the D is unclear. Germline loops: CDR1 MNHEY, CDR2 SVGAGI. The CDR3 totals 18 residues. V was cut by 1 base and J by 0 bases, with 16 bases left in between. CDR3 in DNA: TGTGCCAGCAGTTACTATGGACCCCGCGCGAATAGCAATCAGCCCCAGCATTTT. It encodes CASSYYGPRANSNQPQHF.

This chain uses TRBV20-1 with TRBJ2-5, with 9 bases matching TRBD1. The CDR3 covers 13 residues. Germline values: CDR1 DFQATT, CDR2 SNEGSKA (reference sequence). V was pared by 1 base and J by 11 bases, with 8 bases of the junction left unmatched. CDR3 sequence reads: CSARGTGGREQYF. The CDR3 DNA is TGCAGTGCTAGAGGCACAGGGGGCAGAGAGCAGTACTTC.